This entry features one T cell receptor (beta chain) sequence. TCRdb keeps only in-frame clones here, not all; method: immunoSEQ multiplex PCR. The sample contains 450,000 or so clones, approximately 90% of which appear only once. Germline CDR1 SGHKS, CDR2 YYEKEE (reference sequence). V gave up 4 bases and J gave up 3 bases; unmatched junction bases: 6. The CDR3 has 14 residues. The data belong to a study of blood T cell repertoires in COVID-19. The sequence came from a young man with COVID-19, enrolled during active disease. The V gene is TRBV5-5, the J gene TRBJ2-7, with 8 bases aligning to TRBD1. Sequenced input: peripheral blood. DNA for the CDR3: TGTGCCAGCAGCGCGGGACAGGAGCTCTACGAGCAGTACTTC. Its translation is CASSAGQELYEQYF.